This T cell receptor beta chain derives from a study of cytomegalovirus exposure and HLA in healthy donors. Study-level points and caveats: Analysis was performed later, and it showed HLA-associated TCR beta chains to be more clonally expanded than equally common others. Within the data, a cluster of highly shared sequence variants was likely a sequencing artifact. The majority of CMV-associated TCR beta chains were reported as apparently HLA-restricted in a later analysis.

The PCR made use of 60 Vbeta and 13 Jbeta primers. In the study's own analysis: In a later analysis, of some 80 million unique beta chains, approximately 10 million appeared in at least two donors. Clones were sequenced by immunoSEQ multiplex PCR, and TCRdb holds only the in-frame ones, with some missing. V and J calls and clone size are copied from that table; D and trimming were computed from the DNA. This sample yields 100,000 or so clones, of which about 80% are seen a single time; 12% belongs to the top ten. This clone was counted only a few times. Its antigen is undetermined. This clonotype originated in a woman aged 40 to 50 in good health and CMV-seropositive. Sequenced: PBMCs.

The CDR3 coding sequence is TGTGCCAGCAGTTTGGCGGGGGGGGGCACTGAAGCTTTCTTT. It yields the protein CASSLAGGGTEAFF. The chain is built from TRBV27 and TRBJ1-1; maybe TRBD1 (5 bases). V shed 3 bases and J shed 4 bases, with 12 bases lying between them. This CDR3 is built from 14 residues. In germline, CDR1 is MNHEY, CDR2 SMNVEV (reference sequence).